The 32 T cell receptor beta chains below all came from one sample that was sequenced in a study of T cells in Graves' hyperthyroidism and ophthalmopathy. Amplification targeted TCR beta CDR3 regions from RNA transcripts. TCR CDR3 underwent first-round RT-PCR with the HTBI primer set. From the multiplex PCR reads, TCRdb called clonotypes with MiXCR, one entry per CDR3 protein. Here the sample spans a few hundred thousand distinct CDR3 sequences, more than 20% being singletons. Sequencing was done on a sample of blood. Every receptor here comes from a man aged 50-59 years with Graves' hyperthyroidism.

A few counts support this clonotype. This rearrangement joins TRBV6-1 to TRBJ2-5; the D gene is possibly TRBD2 (6 bases). With 8 bases removed from V and 7 bases from J, the gap between germline ends came to 11 bases. The CDR3 contains 11 residues. The V gene's germline CDR1 is MNHNS and CDR2 SASEGT. The CDR3 protein is CASGGSGTQYF. DNA of the CDR3: TGTGCCAGCGGGGGGAGTGGGACCCAGTACTTC.

The rearrangement joins TRBV5-1 to TRBJ1-1; 7 bases match TRBD1. J gave up 1 base and V 3 bases, and 6 bases lay outside the gene matches. This CDR3 is built from 15 residues. Germline values: CDR1 SGHRS, CDR2 YFSETQ. CDR3: CASSWQGESNTEAFF. As DNA, the CDR3 is TGCGCCAGCAGCTGGCAGGGGGAATCGAACACTGAAGCTTTCTTT.

The chain combines TRBV5-1 with TRBJ2-1, with 7 nucleotides matching TRBD2. Per germline, CDR1 SGHRS and CDR2 YFSETQ. V shed 5 bases and J 2 bases; nucleotides not matched to a gene: 13. This CDR3 is 17 amino acids long. CDR3 amino acids: CASRTAVRETPYNEQFF. The CDR3 nucleotides read TGCGCCAGCAGAACGGCGGTGCGGGAGACCCCCTACAATGAGCAGTTCTTC.

The chain couples TRBV20-1 to TRBJ2-1; TRBD2 agrees at 7 bases. The junction had 9 bases not matched to a gene; V was cut back by 3 bases and J by 7 bases. The CDR3 covers 14 residues. Germline V gene sequence: CDR1 DFQATT, CDR2 SNEGSKA (reference sequence). The chain's CDR3 is CSASRPSGGNEQFF. In DNA, the CDR3 is TGCAGTGCTAGCAGGCCTAGCGGCGGGAATGAGCAGTTCTTC.

This clonotype was observed many times. The V gene is TRBV7-9, the J gene TRBJ2-5, with D hard to call. The CDR3 loop spans 12 amino acids. The germline V gene encodes CDR1 SEHNR and CDR2 FQNEAQ (reference sequence). Trimming took 6 bases from V and 5 from J, leaving 10 bases between them. In DNA form, the CDR3 reads TGTGCCAGCAGGCCCGGCGGCGAGACCCAGTACTTC. Protein sequence: CASRPGGETQYF.

This clonotype came up many times. The V gene is TRBV7-3, the J gene TRBJ2-1, with D hard to call. CDR1 and CDR2 from the germline V gene are SGHTA and FQGTGA. Trimming stripped 0 bases from V and 0 bases from J, with 3 bases between. The CDR3 extends over 14 amino acids. DNA for the CDR3: TGTGCCAGCAGCTTAACTCACTCCTACAATGAGCAGTTCTTC. This sequence encodes CASSLTHSYNEQFF.

The genes are TRBV29-1 and TRBJ1-1, with 7 bases that match TRBD1. Per the germline V gene, CDR1 is SQVTM and CDR2 is ANQGSEA. CDR3 length: 10 amino acids. V dropped 4 bases and J dropped 11; count of bases not matched to a gene: 4. For the CDR3, the DNA is TGCAGCGTTGTTACAGGGGATGCTTTCTTT. It translates to CSVVTGDAFF.

Regarding this clonotype: The junction departs from germline at one end; a sequencing error may be responsible. V usage is TRBV6-1 and J usage is TRBJ1-5, with D uncertain. The CDR3 sequence is 13 residues long. CDR1 is MNHNS, CDR2 SASEGT, per germline. This chain's CDR3 is CACRPHSNQPQHF. Written as DNA, the CDR3 is TGTGCCTGCAGGCCGCATAGCAATCAGCCCCAGCATTTT.

The gene calls are TRBV20-1 and TRBJ2-5; the D gene is possibly TRBD1 (6 bases). V shed 6 bases and J shed 5 bases, with 22 bases lying between them. The CDR3 totals 15 residues. Germline CDR1 is DFQATT and CDR2 is SNEGSKA (reference sequence). The CDR3, as DNA: TGCAGTGCAATTCTCCACCCGGGACACAAGGAGACCCAGTACTTC. It encodes CSAILHPGHKETQYF.

The chain couples TRBV12-3 or TRBV12-4 to TRBJ1-3; 8 bases are a match to TRBD1. CDR3 length equals 15 residues. Trimming removed 6 bases from V and 2 bases from J; junction bases left unmatched: 6. The CDR3 sequence: CASRATGGTGNTIYF. Here the CDR3 DNA reads TGTGCCAGCAGGGCAACAGGGGGGACTGGAAACACCATATATTTT.

This clonotype showed up just a few times. The rearrangement links TRBV24-1 to TRBJ1-2; D unresolved. The CDR3 has 14 amino acids. Per the germline V gene, CDR1 is KGHDR and CDR2 is SFDVKD. With 3 bases removed from V and 6 bases from J, the gap between germline ends came to 13 bases. CDR3 loop: CATSDGKGRNGYTF. The DNA of the CDR3 is TGTGCCACCAGTGATGGAAAGGGTAGGAATGGCTACACCTTC.

The chain links TRBV20-1 to TRBJ2-1; the D is unclear. The CDR3 is 13 amino acids. The germline gives CDR1 DFQATT, CDR2 SNEGSKA (reference sequence). Written as DNA, the CDR3 is TGCAGCGGGTGGTCCCTACAAGACAATGAGCAGTTCTTC. It specifies CSGWSLQDNEQFF.

The rearrangement links TRBV5-5 to TRBJ1-3; the D gene is possibly TRBD1 (5 bases). This CDR3 contains 16 residues. Per the germline V gene, CDR1 is SGHKS and CDR2 is YYEKEE (reference sequence). The V end lost 4 bases, the J end lost 0 bases, and 14 bases lay between the germline ends. The DNA of the CDR3 is TGTGCCAGCAGCGGGCGGGGCGGACTCTCTGGAAACACCATATATTTT. This sequence encodes CASSGRGGLSGNTIYF.

The J gene is TRBJ2-4, the V gene TRBV10-2, with 8 bases identical to TRBD1. V shed 0 bases, J shed 0 bases, and the junction held 4 bases outside the gene matches. CDR1 is WSHSY, CDR2 SAAADI, per germline. The CDR3 is made up of 17 amino acids. The CDR3 reads CASSESNRGVAKNIQYF. CDR3 in DNA: TGCGCCAGCAGTGAGTCGAACAGGGGGGTAGCCAAAAACATTCAGTACTTC.

In this sample, this clonotype turned up once. The gene calls are TRBV29-1 and TRBJ2-7; 10 bases line up with TRBD1. CDR3 length equals 13 residues. The germline V gene has CDR1 SQVTM and CDR2 ANQGSEA. V lost 6 bases and J lost 5; bases outside the gene matches: 7. The CDR3 DNA reads as TGCAGCGTCCGTGACAGGGGGCTCAACGAGCAGTACTTC. Residues: CSVRDRGLNEQYF.

This clonotype came up a few times. The rearrangement joins TRBV20-1 to TRBJ2-7; D is ambiguous. The CDR3 spans 13 residues. CDR1 DFQATT and CDR2 SNEGSKA come from the germline V gene (reference sequence). Trimming took off 5 bases at V and 2 bases at J, with 13 bases between the two ends. CDR3 sequence (DNA): TGCAGTGCTCAGCTATTTATGCCCTACGAGCAGTACTTC. As protein: CSAQLFMPYEQYF.

This clonotype was picked up many times. The chain couples TRBV12-3 or TRBV12-4 to TRBJ2-3; D unresolved. The V gene lost 3 bases and the J gene lost 0 bases, with 7 bases spanning the gap. The CDR3 totals 14 residues. The CDR3 nucleotides read TGTGCCAGCAGTTTTCACTCTAGCACAGATACGCAGTATTTT. Encoded protein: CASSFHSSTDTQYF.

To note about this clonotype: A much more abundant neighbour one base away suggests this may be a read error. J is TRBJ1-2 and V is TRBV6-2 or TRBV6-3; 8 bases align to TRBD1. Germline loops: CDR1 MNHEY, CDR2 SVGEGT. This CDR3 has 14 residues. The junction had 8 bases not matched to a gene; V was cut back by 6 bases and J by 5 bases. The CDR3 is CASRPRQGSYGYTF. CDR3 DNA: TGTGCCAGCAGACCTAGACAGGGGAGTTATGGCTACACCTTC.

This clonotype was observed many times. The chain employs TRBV7-9 and TRBJ2-3; TRBD2 aligns across 7 bases. Germline assignment: CDR1 SEHNR and CDR2 FQNEAQ (reference sequence). V dropped 4 bases and J dropped 0; count of bases not matched to a gene: 7. The CDR3 consists of 16 residues. Here the CDR3 DNA reads TGTGCCAGCAGCTCGGACGGGGGGATAAGCACAGATACGCAGTATTTT. Translating it yields CASSSDGGISTDTQYF.

This clonotype was counted a few times. V gene TRBV15 combines with J gene TRBJ2-2, with 11 bases that match TRBD2. Germline V CDR1 and CDR2: LNHNV, YYDKDF (reference sequence). The CDR3 has 15 residues. The J segment lost 7 bases and the V segment lost 4 bases, leaving 5 bases of the junction unmatched. The CDR3 loop is CATSITSGSGGELFF. The CDR3 DNA reads TGTGCCACCAGCATAACTAGCGGGAGTGGCGGGGAGCTGTTTTTT.

The chain links TRBV2 to TRBJ2-6; 10 bases are shared with TRBD1. From germline, CDR1 is SNHLY and CDR2 FYNNEI. The CDR3 runs 18 residues. Trimming took 6 bases from V and 0 from J; bases not matched to a gene: 8. The CDR3 region is CASRPGQGLDSGANVLTF. The DNA of the CDR3 is TGTGCCAGCAGACCGGGACAGGGGCTCGACTCTGGGGCCAACGTCCTGACTTTC.

This chain uses TRBV7-3 with TRBJ2-3, with D perhaps TRBD2 (5 bases). V lost 3 bases, J lost 5 bases, and 15 bases lay in between. From germline, CDR1 is SGHTA and CDR2 FQGTGA. CDR3 size: 15 residues. CDR3 DNA: TGTGCCAGCAGCTTGGACGGACTGGCCGGAGATACGCAGTATTTT. Its translation: CASSLDGLAGDTQYF.

This clonotype came up many times. The rearrangement uses TRBV12-3 or TRBV12-4 and TRBJ2-1; possibly TRBD1 or TRBD2 for D (5 bases each). This CDR3 has 14 residues. The V end was cut by 2 bases, the J end by 8 bases, with 13 bases between. CDR3 protein: CASSLRDPGDEQFF. Written as DNA, the CDR3 is TGTGCCAGCAGTTTACGGGACCCCGGAGATGAGCAGTTCTTC.

The CDR3 nucleotides read TGCGCCAGCAGCTTTCCGACTCCAGCGGGGGCAGATACGCAGTATTTT. Protein: CASSFPTPAGADTQYF. This rearrangement joins TRBV5-1 to TRBJ2-3, with 8 bases fitting TRBD2. The CDR3 totals 16 residues. Per germline, CDR1 SGHRS and CDR2 YFSETQ. V was clipped by 2 bases and J by 4 bases; unmatched bases: 9.

This clonotype was counted between two and nine times. For the CDR3, the DNA is TGTGCCAGCAGCTTGGGTATTCTAGGGGGCCTAGGGGGCACTGAAGCTTTCTTT. The encoded protein is CASSLGILGGLGGTEAFF. The V and J genes are TRBV5-5 and TRBJ1-1, with 7 nucleotides matching TRBD1. This CDR3 contains 18 residues. The J segment lost 4 bases and the V segment lost 0 bases, leaving 15 bases of the junction unmatched. CDR1 and CDR2 from the germline V gene are SGHKS and YYEKEE (reference sequence).

This clonotype was detected a few times. The chain joins TRBV2 to TRBJ2-1; 10 nucleotides align to TRBD2. From germline, CDR1 is SNHLY and CDR2 FYNNEI. The CDR3 totals 15 residues. J lost 4 bases, V lost 3 bases, and 3 bases had no gene match. The CDR3 nucleotides read TGTGCCAGCAGTGATCTAGCGGGAGAATACAATGAGCAGTTCTTC. This gives the protein CASSDLAGEYNEQFF.

This clonotype was recorded many times. The rearrangement uses TRBV12-3 or TRBV12-4 and TRBJ1-5; D not certain. The CDR3 contains 12 residues. Trimming left V 5 bases short and J 3 bases short, with 5 bases between. CDR3 DNA: TGTGCCAGCAGTCAGGACAATCAGCCCCAGCATTTT. This encodes CASSQDNQPQHF.

The genes are TRBV5-6 and TRBJ1-5; possibly TRBD1 for D (6 bases). Germline V CDR1 and CDR2: SGHDT, YYEEEE. The CDR3 spans 15 residues. Trimming took off 2 bases at V and 3 bases at J, with 12 bases between the two ends. CDR3 sequence reads: CASSLQQGTNQPQHF. Written as DNA, the CDR3 is TGTGCCAGCAGCTTACAGCAGGGGACCAATCAGCCCCAGCATTTT.

The V gene is TRBV11-3, the J gene TRBJ2-2, with 8 bases fitting TRBD1. CDR3 length: 15 amino acids. The germline gives CDR1 SGHNT, CDR2 YENEEA. V was pared by 3 bases and J by 0 bases, with 0 bases of the junction left unmatched. The CDR3 reads CASSLDRANTGELFF. The CDR3 region has the DNA TGTGCCAGCAGCTTGGACAGGGCGAACACCGGGGAGCTGTTTTTT.

The genes are TRBV6-1 and TRBJ1-2; no definite D call. The CDR3 consists of 12 residues. Germline V gene data show CDR1 as MNHNS and CDR2 as SASEGT. V was trimmed by 6 bases and J by 5 bases, leaving 10 bases between them. The CDR3 region has the DNA TGTGCCAGCAGCGCCGGGCTTTATGGCTACACCTTC. Its protein product is CASSAGLYGYTF.

The chain recombines TRBV20-1 with TRBJ2-3; the match to TRBD2 covers 8 bases. Losses at the gene ends were 5 bases for V and 6 bases for J; bases not matched to a gene: 16. CDR3 length equals 16 residues. Germline loops: CDR1 DFQATT, CDR2 SNEGSKA (reference sequence). In DNA, the CDR3 is TGCAGTGCTCAGGGGTCTGAAGCGGGAGTGTTGGATACGCAGTATTTT. Translating it yields CSAQGSEAGVLDTQYF.

This clonotype was counted between two and nine times. This chain connects TRBV30 to TRBJ2-1; 10 bases line up with TRBD2. CDR3 size: 17 residues. Germline V CDR1 and CDR2: GTSNPN, SVGIG (reference sequence). After removal of 4 bases from V and 4 bases from J, the junction contained 13 bases not matched to a gene. Written as DNA, the CDR3 is TGTGCCTGGAAAAGAAGAGCCGGGACTAGCGTTTACAATGAGCAGTTCTTC. The encoded protein is CAWKRRAGTSVYNEQFF.